The sequence of this TCR beta chain was determined in a study of T cell changes during pregnancy in multiple sclerosis. The CDR3 runs to 15 residues. The J segment lost 5 bases and the V segment lost 6 bases, leaving 8 bases of the junction unmatched. The V gene's germline CDR1 is MNHEY and CDR2 SMNVEV (reference sequence). The repertoire was sequenced with immunoSEQ multiplex PCR; TCRdb's copy has only in-frame clones and lacks some. Of over 35,000 clones in the sample, approximately 90% were seen once. The V gene is TRBV27, the J gene TRBJ1-4; TRBD1 aligns across 8 bases. Sample: peripheral blood, taken before pregnancy. This sequence was found in a female donor with multiple sclerosis, enrolled in a pregnancy study. The CDR3 region has the DNA TGTGCCAGCAGCTCTATGGGGACAGGCAATGAAAAACTGTTTTTT. Encoded protein: CASSSMGTGNEKLFF.